Shown below are 30 T cell receptor beta chains from a single sample sequenced in a study of Ad26.COV2.S vaccination and SARS-CoV-2 variants. The method was immunoSEQ multiplex PCR; TCRdb's version includes in-frame clones alone and lacks a portion of them. The sample comprises about 480,000 clones, 87% of which are singletons, and 13% rests with the top ten. The treatment: around 19 received Ad26.COV2.S at low or high dose, single or two shots; about 5 received placebo; per-sample allocation not given. All samples were drawn on day 63, counting from the first vaccine or placebo injection. The sequenced sample was peripheral blood, obtained in a trial of Ad26.COV2.S vaccine versus placebo. The source of these receptors is a person aged 18-65 years who received the Ad26.COV2.S COVID-19 vaccine or a placebo.

The V and J genes are TRBV28 and TRBJ2-7; 12 bases align to TRBD1. Unmatched junction bases numbered 8, after V lost 6 bases and J lost 5 bases. This CDR3 comprises 15 residues. Germline-derived CDR1 and CDR2 are MDHEN and SYDVKM. The CDR3 sequence is CASSPPGQGAHEQYF. CDR3 DNA sequence: TGTGCCAGCAGCCCACCGGGACAGGGGGCCCACGAGCAGTACTTC.

V and J are TRBV24-1 and TRBJ2-2, with D possibly TRBD1 on 5 matching bases. This CDR3 comprises 15 residues. Trimming pared 1 base from V and 2 bases from J, leaving 7 bases between. The V gene's germline CDR1 is KGHDR and CDR2 SFDVKD. The CDR3 reads CATSDFRTNTGELFF. CDR3 sequence (DNA): TGTGCCACCAGTGATTTTAGGACAAACACCGGGGAGCTGTTTTTT.

The chain couples TRBV3-1 (or the pseudogene TRBV3-2) to TRBJ2-5; D is possibly TRBD2 (6 bases). The germline V gene encodes CDR1 LGHDT and CDR2 YNNKEL (reference sequence). The CDR3 has 17 residues. V was trimmed by 4 bases and J by 2 bases, leaving 20 bases between them. CDR3 in DNA: TGTGCCAGCAGCCGCCGGATCGGGAGAGCGGAACAAGAGACCCAGTACTTC. Its protein is CASSRRIGRAEQETQYF.

There are a few counts of this clone. The V gene is TRBV6-4, the J gene TRBJ1-6; D gene unclear. This CDR3 region has 15 residues. CDR1 and CDR2 (germline): MRHNA, SNTAGT. Trimming stripped 8 bases from V and 0 bases from J, with 11 bases between. CDR3 loop: CASAREGSYNSPLHF. CDR3 DNA sequence: TGTGCCAGCGCAAGAGAGGGCTCCTATAATTCACCCCTCCACTTT.

This clone came up a few times. V and J are TRBV25-1 and TRBJ1-4, with D unresolved. V shed 6 bases and J shed 8 bases, with 10 bases lying between them. The CDR3 totals 12 residues. The germline gives CDR1 MGHDK, CDR2 SYGVNS. CDR3 sequence (DNA): TGTGCCAGCAGCCCCTCTTGGGAAAAACTGTTTTTT. This translates into CASSPSWEKLFF.

This clone is a singleton in its sample. V is TRBV25-1 and J is TRBJ2-3; D might be TRBD2 (6 bases). CDR1 is MGHDK and CDR2 is SYGVNS in the germline V gene. There are 14 residues in the CDR3. V lost 5 bases, J lost 0 bases, and 9 bases lay in between. In nucleotides, the CDR3 is TGTGCCAGCAGTTCGGCGGGAAGCACAGATACGCAGTATTTT. Its protein is CASSSAGSTDTQYF.

This chain links TRBV27 with TRBJ2-1; 10 nucleotides line up with TRBD1. Germline CDR1 reads MNHEY; CDR2 reads SMNVEV (reference sequence). This CDR3 has 16 residues. The V and J ends lost 5 bases and 3 bases, in that order; junction bases with no gene match: 7. The CDR3 sequence is CASSRGGQGIYNEQFF. CDR3 nucleotides: TGTGCCAGCAGTCGCGGGGGACAGGGGATCTACAATGAGCAGTTCTTC.

The chain joins TRBV4-3 to TRBJ1-2, with 9 bases aligning to TRBD1. Germline V gene sequence: CDR1 LGHNA, CDR2 YSLEER. V was clipped by 0 bases and J by 13 bases; unmatched bases: 9. The CDR3 loop spans 14 amino acids. The CDR3 region has the DNA TGCGCCAGCAGCCAAGAGGTTGGGACAGGGTTTCTCACCTTC. Translating gives CASSQEVGTGFLTF.

The chain recombines TRBV2 with TRBJ2-7; D is uncertain. CDR1 is SNHLY, CDR2 FYNNEI, per germline. With 5 bases removed from V and 3 bases from J, the gap between germline ends came to 20 bases. The CDR3 loop spans 16 amino acids. Here the CDR3 reads CASSQRHTSTYYEQYF. The CDR3 nucleotides are TGTGCCAGCAGTCAAAGACATACATCTACCTACTACGAGCAGTACTTC.

V gene TRBV28 combines with J gene TRBJ2-4; 8 nucleotides align to TRBD1. CDR3 length: 15 amino acids. Germline V gene sequence: CDR1 MDHEN, CDR2 SYDVKM. Trimming at V came to 5 bases and at J to 7 bases, leaving 10 bases not matched to a gene. The CDR3 DNA sequence: TGTGCCAGCAGTCCAGGGGGCGAACGTGCGAACATTCAGTACTTC. Translated: CASSPGGERANIQYF.

V and J are TRBV5-6 and TRBJ2-7; TRBD1 agrees at 8 bases. V gave up 4 bases and J gave up 6 bases; unmatched junction bases: 9. The CDR3 extends over 14 amino acids. Germline V gene lookup returns CDR1 SGHDT and CDR2 YYEEEE. The CDR3 DNA sequence: TGTGCCAGCAGCAGACCGCAGGGGGCCGGCGAGCAGTACTTC. Translated: CASSRPQGAGEQYF.

The V gene is TRBV28, the J gene TRBJ2-7; possible D gene TRBD2, 6 bases. This CDR3 has 15 residues. Germline V gives CDR1 MDHEN, CDR2 SYDVKM. Trimming shortened V by 5 bases and J by 3 bases, and 17 bases separated the two germline ends. DNA for the CDR3: TGTGCCAGCAGTCCATTAGGGGACTTCAGCTACGAGCAGTACTTC. Amino acid sequence: CASSPLGDFSYEQYF. Full variable domain (remainder filled in from reference TRBV28 and TRBJ2-7): DVKVTQSSRYLVKRTGEKVFLECVQDMDHENMFWYRQDPGLGLRLIYFSYDVKMKEKGDIPEGYSVSREKKERFSLILESASTNQTSMYLCASSPLGDFSYEQYFGPGTRLTVT.

The rearrangement uses TRBV7-9 and TRBJ1-2; D unresolved. Per germline, CDR1 SEHNR and CDR2 FQNEAQ (reference sequence). V was shortened by 0 bases and J by 6 bases, with 14 bases between the two germline ends. The CDR3 has 15 amino acids. For the CDR3, the DNA is TGTGCCAGCAGCTTAGCGGCCGATCGGGCCCATGGCTACACCTTC. Its translation is CASSLAADRAHGYTF. Complete variable domain (other parts from reference TRBV7-9 and TRBJ1-2): DTGVSQNPRHKITKRGQNVTFRCDPISEHNRLYWYRQTLGQGPEFLTYFQNEAQLEKSRLLSDRFSAERPKGSFSTLEIQRTEQGDSAMYLCASSLAADRAHGYTFGSGTRLTVV.

The chain uses TRBV6-5 and TRBJ2-7; D might be TRBD1 (5 bases). V lost 11 bases to trimming and J lost 2 bases, with 10 bases between them. CDR3 length: 11 amino acids. The germline gives CDR1 MNHEY, CDR2 SVGAGI. CDR3 nucleotides: TGTGCCTGCGGCAGGGCCTACGAGCAGTACTTC. It yields the protein CACGRAYEQYF.

The chain employs TRBV11-2 and TRBJ2-7; TRBD2 agrees at 12 bases. The CDR3 spans 16 residues. Germline V gene data show CDR1 as SGHAT and CDR2 as FQNNGV. Germline trimming cut 5 bases from V and 4 bases from J; bases unmatched to any gene: 9. The CDR3 region is CASSLGTSGLPYEQYF. The CDR3 coding sequence is TGTGCCAGCAGCCTAGGGACTAGCGGGTTACCTTACGAGCAGTACTTC.

V is TRBV24-1 and J is TRBJ2-7; D not resolved. V lost 0 bases to trimming and J lost 6 bases, with 2 bases between them. Germline CDR1 reads KGHDR; CDR2 reads SFDVKD. The CDR3 runs to 11 residues. The CDR3 sequence: CATSDLFEQYF. The CDR3 bases are TGTGCCACCAGTGATTTGTTCGAGCAGTACTTC.

This chain links TRBV12-3 or TRBV12-4 with TRBJ1-5; 7 nucleotides align to TRBD1. The junction had 4 bases not matched to a gene; V was cut back by 4 bases and J by 7 bases. The CDR3 has 13 amino acids. In DNA, the CDR3 is TGTGCCAGCAGTTACACAGGGGAACAGCCCCAGCATTTT. Residues: CASSYTGEQPQHF.

The chain couples TRBV15 to TRBJ2-5; D not resolved. This CDR3 spans 14 amino acids. Per the germline V gene, CDR1 is LNHNV and CDR2 is YYDKDF (reference sequence). The ends were cut back, 1 base at V and 3 bases at J, with 9 bases in the middle. Here the CDR3 DNA reads TGTGCCACCAGCAGAGGGGGTGGGGAAGAGACCCAGTACTTC. Translating gives CATSRGGGEETQYF.

The V call is TRBV30, the J call TRBJ1-2; 9 bases fit TRBD1. Germline CDR1 and CDR2: GTSNPN and SVGIG (reference sequence). The length of the CDR3 is 14 residues. The V gene end was trimmed by 7 bases and the J gene end by 3 bases; junction bases not matched to a gene: 9. For the CDR3, the DNA is TGTGCCTTTAAACTACAGGGGGCTGACTATGGCTACACCTTC. Its protein is CAFKLQGADYGYTF.

This chain links TRBV19 with TRBJ2-7; a possible D gene is TRBD1 (5 bases). The CDR3 extends over 15 amino acids. In germline, CDR1 is LNHDA, CDR2 SQIVND (reference sequence). Trimming took off 3 bases at V and 5 bases at J, with 17 bases between the two ends. This chain's CDR3 is CASSISEQGLDEQYF. In DNA form, the CDR3 reads TGTGCCAGTAGTATCTCCGAGCAGGGATTGGACGAGCAGTACTTC.

The chain is built from TRBV30 and TRBJ1-5; the match to TRBD1 covers 7 bases. V was pared by 7 bases and J by 5 bases, with 8 bases of the junction left unmatched. CDR3 length: 13 amino acids. Germline V lookup: CDR1 GTSNPN, CDR2 SVGIG (reference sequence). Here the CDR3 DNA reads TGTGCCTCCCAACAGGGGTTAGATCAGCCCCAGCATTTT. Translating it yields CASQQGLDQPQHF.

The genes are TRBV6-5 and TRBJ1-5; D is unresolved. The V and J ends lost 7 bases and 0 bases respectively, with 7 bases between them. Germline-derived CDR1 and CDR2 are MNHEY and SVGAGI. This CDR3 region has 13 residues. The CDR3 nucleotides read TGTGCCAGCACGCACTATAGCAATCAGCCCCAGCATTTT. Its translation is CASTHYSNQPQHF.

V is TRBV7-9 and J is TRBJ1-6; weak D call: TRBD1 (6 bases). The CDR3 spans 13 residues. CDR1 is SEHNR, CDR2 FQNEAQ, per germline (reference sequence). V lost 6 bases, J lost 7 bases, and 10 bases lay in between. The CDR3 DNA is TGTGCCAGCAGGGCAACAGGGAATTCACCCCTCCACTTT. Its protein product is CASRATGNSPLHF. The variable domain in full, completed from reference TRBV7-9 and TRBJ1-6, reads DTGVSQNPRHKITKRGQNVTFRCDPISEHNRLYWYRQTLGQGPEFLTYFQNEAQLEKSRLLSDRFSAERPKGSFSTLEIQRTEQGDSAMYLCASRATGNSPLHFGNGTRLTVT.

V is TRBV28 and J is TRBJ2-7; TRBD2 matches 11 bases. This CDR3 is built from 13 residues. The J segment lost 6 bases and the V segment lost 11 bases, leaving 9 bases of the junction unmatched. Germline V CDR1 and CDR2: MDHEN, SYDVKM. CDR3 residues: CASQGLADPEQYF. In DNA form, the CDR3 reads TGTGCCTCCCAGGGACTAGCGGACCCCGAGCAGTACTTC.

This rearrangement joins TRBV5-6 to TRBJ2-2; TRBD1 aligns across 8 bases. Germline CDR1 reads SGHDT; CDR2 reads YYEEEE. Losses at the gene ends were 4 bases for V and 2 bases for J; bases not matched to a gene: 4. The CDR3 sequence is 15 residues long. The CDR3 sequence: CASSRTGSNTGELFF. The CDR3 DNA reads TGTGCCAGCAGCAGGACAGGGTCTAACACCGGGGAGCTGTTTTTT.

The rearrangement joins TRBV5-6 to TRBJ2-3; D is possibly TRBD1 (5 bases). Germline CDR1 is SGHDT and CDR2 is YYEEEE. V lost 3 bases and J 1 base, leaving 12 bases between the germline ends. The CDR3 loop spans 15 amino acids. The CDR3 DNA is TGTGCCAGCAGCTCGGCAGGGATTGGCACAGATACGCAGTATTTT. The encoded protein is CASSSAGIGTDTQYF.

This rearrangement joins TRBV7-9 to TRBJ1-5; maybe TRBD1 (6 bases). V lost 5 bases and J lost 10, with 12 bases in between. The CDR3 totals 12 residues. From germline, CDR1 is SEHNR and CDR2 FQNEAQ (reference sequence). The CDR3 spells CASSHMDRPQHF. The CDR3 DNA is TGTGCCAGCAGCCATATGGACAGACCCCAGCATTTT.

The chain joins TRBV19 to TRBJ1-2; D gene unclear. Germline V gives CDR1 LNHDA, CDR2 SQIVND (reference sequence). The CDR3 runs 15 residues. V gave up 3 bases and J gave up 8 bases, with 19 bases separating them. The CDR3 DNA follows: TGTGCCAGTAGTATTGGGTTGAGTTGGCACAGCGGCTACACCTTC. Encoded protein: CASSIGLSWHSGYTF.

V gene TRBV5-6 combines with J gene TRBJ2-4; possibly TRBD1 or TRBD2 for D (5 bases each). The length of the CDR3 is 14 residues. CDR1 SGHDT and CDR2 YYEEEE come from the germline V gene. V lost 5 bases and J 3 bases, leaving 12 bases between the germline ends. The chain's CDR3 is CASRSRDHKNIQYF. The CDR3, as DNA: TGTGCCAGCAGATCCCGGGACCACAAAAACATTCAGTACTTC.

The chain employs TRBV19 and TRBJ2-7; D is unclear. This CDR3 region has 13 residues. The germline gives CDR1 LNHDA, CDR2 SQIVND (reference sequence). V shed 5 bases and J shed 2 bases, with 10 bases lying between them. The CDR3 region has the DNA TGTGCCAGTAGTGCCTCTACCACCTACGAGCAGTACTTC. Protein sequence: CASSASTTYEQYF.